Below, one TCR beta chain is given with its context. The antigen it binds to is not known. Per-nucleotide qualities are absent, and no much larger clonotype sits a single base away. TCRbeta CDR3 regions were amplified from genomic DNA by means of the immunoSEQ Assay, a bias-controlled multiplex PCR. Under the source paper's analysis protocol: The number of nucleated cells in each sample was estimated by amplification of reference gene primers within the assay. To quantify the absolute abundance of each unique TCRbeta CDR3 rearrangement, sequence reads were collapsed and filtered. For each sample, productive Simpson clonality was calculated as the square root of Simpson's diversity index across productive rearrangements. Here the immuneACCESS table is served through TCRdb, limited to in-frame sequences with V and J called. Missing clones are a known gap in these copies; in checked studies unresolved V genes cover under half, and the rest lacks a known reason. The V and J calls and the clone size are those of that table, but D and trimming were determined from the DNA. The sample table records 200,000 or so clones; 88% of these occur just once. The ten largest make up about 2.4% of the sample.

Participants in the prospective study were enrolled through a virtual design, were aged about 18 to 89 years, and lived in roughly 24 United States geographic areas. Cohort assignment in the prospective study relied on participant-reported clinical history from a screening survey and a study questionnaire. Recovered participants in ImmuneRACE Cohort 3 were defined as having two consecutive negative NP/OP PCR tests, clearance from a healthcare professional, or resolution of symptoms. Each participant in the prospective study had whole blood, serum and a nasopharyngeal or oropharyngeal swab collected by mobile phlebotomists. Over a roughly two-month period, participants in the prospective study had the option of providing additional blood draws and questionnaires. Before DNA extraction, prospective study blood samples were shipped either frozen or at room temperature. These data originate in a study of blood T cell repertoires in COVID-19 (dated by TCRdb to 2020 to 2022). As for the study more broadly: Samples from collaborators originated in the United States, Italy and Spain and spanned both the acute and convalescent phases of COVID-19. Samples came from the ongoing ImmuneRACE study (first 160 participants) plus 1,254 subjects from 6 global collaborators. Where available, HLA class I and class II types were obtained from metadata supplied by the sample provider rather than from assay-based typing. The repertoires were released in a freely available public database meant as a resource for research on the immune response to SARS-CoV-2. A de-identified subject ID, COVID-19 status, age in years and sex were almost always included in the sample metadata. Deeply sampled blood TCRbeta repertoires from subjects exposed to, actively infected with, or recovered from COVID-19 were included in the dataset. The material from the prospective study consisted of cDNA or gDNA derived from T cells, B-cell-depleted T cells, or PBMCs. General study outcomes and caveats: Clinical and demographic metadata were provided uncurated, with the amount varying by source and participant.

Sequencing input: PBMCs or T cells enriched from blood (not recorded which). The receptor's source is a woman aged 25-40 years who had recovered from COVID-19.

The CDR3 is CSARRPGGYTF. DNA sequence: TGCAGCGCCCGTCGTCCGGGTGGCTACACCTTC. Rearrangement joined TRBV29-1 to TRBJ1-2; the D gene is unclear. V loses 7 bases of germline sequence and J loses 7 bases, and the interval between the two ends is 13 bases. Via the germline V gene, CDR1 is SQVTM and CDR2 ANQGSEA. From the cysteine through the phenylalanine, the CDR3 covers 11 amino acids. Kept here is only the CDR3 DNA, which spans 33 bases and is read in frame from base 1.